This passage covers 6 T cell receptor beta chains from one sample sequenced in a study of blood T cell repertoires in COVID-19. TCRdb's copy holds only in-frame clones and misses some; the assay was immunoSEQ multiplex PCR. In the table there are around 280,000 clones, roughly 85% of which are singletons. Sequencing was performed on PBMCs or T cells enriched from blood (not recorded which). These receptors originate from a woman in her thirties or forties who had recovered from COVID-19.

The V gene is TRBV19, the J gene TRBJ1-5; D is uncertain. CDR1 LNHDA and CDR2 SQIVND come from the germline V gene (reference sequence). V gave up 8 bases and J gave up 0 bases, with 5 bases separating them. CDR3 length: 12 amino acids. In DNA, the CDR3 is TGTGCCAGTGCAGATAGCAATCAGCCCCAGCATTTT. Residues: CASADSNQPQHF.

This chain connects TRBV28 to TRBJ2-7; TRBD2 matches 9 bases. Germline CDR1 is MDHEN and CDR2 is SYDVKM. Unmatched junction bases numbered 2, after V lost 2 bases and J lost 0 bases. This CDR3 has 15 residues. The CDR3 coding sequence is TGTGCCAGCAGTTTAGGTAGCGGGAGCTCCTACGAGCAGTACTTC. Translated: CASSLGSGSSYEQYF. Combining the CDR3 with reference TRBV28 and TRBJ2-7 gives the whole variable domain DVKVTQSSRYLVKRTGEKVFLECVQDMDHENMFWYRQDPGLGLRLIYFSYDVKMKEKGDIPEGYSVSREKKERFSLILESASTNQTSMYLCASSLGSGSSYEQYFGPGTRLTVT.

The chain combines TRBV28 with TRBJ2-7; no definite D call. The CDR3 sequence is 15 residues long. Looked up from germline, CDR1 is MDHEN and CDR2 is SYDVKM. V lost 5 bases and J 2 bases, leaving 16 bases between the germline ends. Here the CDR3 DNA reads TGTGCCAGCAGTCCGTACACGGCGGCCCCCTACGAGCAGTACTTC. As protein: CASSPYTAAPYEQYF.

The chain has TRBV6-2 or TRBV6-3 and TRBJ1-2, with 9 bases lining up with TRBD1. CDR3 size: 13 residues. V lost 5 bases to trimming and J lost 5 bases; unmatched junction nucleotides: 3. The germline gives CDR1 MNHEY, CDR2 SVGEGT. This CDR3 reads CASSRGQGYGYTF. Here the CDR3 DNA reads TGTGCCAGCAGTCGCGGACAGGGGTATGGCTACACCTTC.

This clone was counted once. CDR3 region: CASSPFPQPQHF. The DNA of the CDR3 is TGTGCCAGCAGTCCCTTCCCCCAGCCCCAGCATTTT. J is TRBJ1-5 and V is TRBV28; no firm D call. Trimming stripped 5 bases from V and 7 bases from J, with 9 bases between. The germline V gene has CDR1 MDHEN and CDR2 SYDVKM. This CDR3 is built from 12 residues.

This chain links TRBV3-1 (or the pseudogene TRBV3-2) with TRBJ1-4; D may be TRBD1 (6 bases). Germline V gene lookup returns CDR1 LGHDT and CDR2 YNNKEL (reference sequence). Between the trimmed V and J ends, which lost 3 bases and 7 bases, there was a span of 24 bases. The length of the CDR3 is 18 residues. The CDR3 coding sequence is TGTGCCAGCAGCCATCCTCGGGGAGCGGGGGGGCTCCCTGAAAAACTGTTTTTT. It translates to CASSHPRGAGGLPEKLFF.